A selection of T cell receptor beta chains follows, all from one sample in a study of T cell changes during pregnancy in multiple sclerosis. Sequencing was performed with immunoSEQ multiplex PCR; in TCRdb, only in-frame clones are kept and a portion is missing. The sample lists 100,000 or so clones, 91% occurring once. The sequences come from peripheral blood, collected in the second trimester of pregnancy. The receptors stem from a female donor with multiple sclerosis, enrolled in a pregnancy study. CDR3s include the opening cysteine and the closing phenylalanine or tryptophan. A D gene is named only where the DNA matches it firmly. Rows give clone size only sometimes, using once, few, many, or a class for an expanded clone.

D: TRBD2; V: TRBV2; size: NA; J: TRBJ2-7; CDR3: CASSWGLAGGNEQYF; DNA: TGTGCCAGCAGCTGGGGACTAGCGGGAGGGAACGAGCAGTACTTC
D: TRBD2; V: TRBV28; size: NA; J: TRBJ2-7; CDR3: CASIGGSSYEQYF; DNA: TGTGCCAGCATCGGGGGGAGCTCCTACGAGCAGTACTTC
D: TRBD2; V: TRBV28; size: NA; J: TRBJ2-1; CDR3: CASSPLADLYNEQFF; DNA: TGTGCCAGCAGCCCCCTAGCGGACCTCTACAATGAGCAGTTCTTC
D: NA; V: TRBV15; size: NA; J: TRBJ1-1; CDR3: CATSREGDLRTEAFF; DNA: TGTGCCACCAGCAGAGAAGGAGATTTGAGGACTGAAGCTTTCTTT
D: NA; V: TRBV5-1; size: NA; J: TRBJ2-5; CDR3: CASSLTGRETQYF; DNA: TGCGCCAGCAGCTTGACAGGGAGAGAGACCCAGTACTTC
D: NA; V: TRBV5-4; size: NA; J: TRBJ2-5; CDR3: CASYRDQETQYF; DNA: TGTGCCAGCTACAGGGATCAAGAGACCCAGTACTTC
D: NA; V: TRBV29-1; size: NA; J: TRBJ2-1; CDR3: CSVEVRQENEQFF; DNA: TGCAGCGTTGAAGTACGACAGGAAAATGAGCAGTTCTTC
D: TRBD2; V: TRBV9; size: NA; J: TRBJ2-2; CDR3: CASSVVGGSLGELFF; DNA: TGTGCCAGCAGCGTAGTAGGCGGGAGCCTCGGGGAGCTGTTTTTT
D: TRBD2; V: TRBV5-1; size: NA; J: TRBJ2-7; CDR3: CASSPPAGGYEQYF; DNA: TGCGCCAGCAGCCCCCCGGCGGGAGGCTACGAGCAGTACTTC
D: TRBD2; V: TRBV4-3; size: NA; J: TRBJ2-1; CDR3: CASSQDQGLGYNEQFF; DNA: TGCGCCAGCAGCCAAGATCAAGGACTAGGGTACAATGAGCAGTTCTTC
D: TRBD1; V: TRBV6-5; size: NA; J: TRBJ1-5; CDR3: CASRQGNQPQHF; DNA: TGTGCCAGCAGACAGGGGAATCAGCCCCAGCATTTT
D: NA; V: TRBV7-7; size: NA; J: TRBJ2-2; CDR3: CASSSEQGATGELFF; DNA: TGTGCTAGCAGCTCAGAACAGGGAGCCACCGGGGAGCTGTTTTTT
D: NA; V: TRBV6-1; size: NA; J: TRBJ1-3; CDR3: CASSGQLGNTIYF; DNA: TGTGCCAGCAGTGGACAGCTTGGAAACACCATATATTTT
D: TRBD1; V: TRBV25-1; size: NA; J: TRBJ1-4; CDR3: CASSPALGTGTEKLFF; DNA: TGTGCCAGCTCCCCCGCTCTCGGGACAGGGACTGAAAAACTGTTTTTT
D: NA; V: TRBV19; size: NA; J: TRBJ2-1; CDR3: CASSMWFGSEQFF; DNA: TGTGCCAGTAGTATGTGGTTTGGCAGTGAGCAGTTCTTC
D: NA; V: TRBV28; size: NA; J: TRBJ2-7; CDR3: CASRSAQGMTYEQYF; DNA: TGTGCCAGCAGGTCAGCCCAGGGGATGACCTACGAGCAGTACTTC
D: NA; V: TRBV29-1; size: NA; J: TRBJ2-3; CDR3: CSVEIGLQYF; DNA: TGCAGCGTTGAGATTGGACTGCAGTATTTT
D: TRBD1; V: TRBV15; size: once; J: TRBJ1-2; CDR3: CATSRGGQENYGYTF; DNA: TGTGCCACCAGCAGAGGGGGACAGGAAAACTATGGCTACACCTTC
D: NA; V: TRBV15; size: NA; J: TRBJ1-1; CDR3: CATSSSGTNTEAFF; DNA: TGTGCCACCAGCAGCTCGGGAACGAACACTGAAGCTTTCTTT
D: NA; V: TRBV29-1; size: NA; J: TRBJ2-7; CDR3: CSVGLRLANYEQCF; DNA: TGCAGCGTTGGTTTGCGGCTAGCGAACTACGAGCAGTGCTTC
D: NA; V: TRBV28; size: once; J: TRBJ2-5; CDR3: CASSYNSGWETQYF; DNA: TGTGCCAGCAGCTATAATAGCGGATGGGAGACCCAGTACTTC
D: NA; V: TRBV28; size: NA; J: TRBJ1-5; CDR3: CASNQGGIHQPQHF; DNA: TGTGCCAGCAACCAAGGCGGGATACATCAGCCCCAGCATTTT
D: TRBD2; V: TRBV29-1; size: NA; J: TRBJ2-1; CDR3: CSLAGGSSYNEQFF; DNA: TGCAGTCTAGCGGGAGGCAGCTCCTACAATGAGCAGTTCTTC
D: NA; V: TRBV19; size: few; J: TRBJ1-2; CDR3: CASSIWTDNGYTF; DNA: TGTGCCAGTAGTATCTGGACAGACAATGGCTACACCTTC
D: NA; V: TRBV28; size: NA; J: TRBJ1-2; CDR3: CASTLSGFRYGYTF; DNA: TGTGCCAGCACCCTGTCGGGGTTTAGGTATGGCTACACCTTC
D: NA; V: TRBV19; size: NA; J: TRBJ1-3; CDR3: CASSIAGNSGNTIYF; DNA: TGTGCCAGTAGTATAGCAGGGAACTCTGGAAACACCATATATTTT
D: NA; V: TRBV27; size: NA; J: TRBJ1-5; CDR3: CASRGNRGQPQHF; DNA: TGTGCCAGCAGAGGTAACCGGGGTCAGCCCCAGCATTTT
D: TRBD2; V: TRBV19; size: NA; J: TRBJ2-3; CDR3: CASSSHGLAGGVPLTDTQYF; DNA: TGTGCCAGTAGTAGCCACGGACTAGCGGGAGGGGTCCCTCTCACAGATACGCAGTATTTT